This T cell receptor (beta chain) stems from a study of blood T cell repertoires in COVID-19 (dated by TCRdb to about 2020). Context from the whole study: The collaborator samples originated in the United States, Italy and Spain and spanned the acute and convalescent phases of COVID-19. HLA class I and class II types, where available, came from metadata supplied by the sample provider rather than from assay-based typing. Samples came from the ongoing ImmuneRACE study (first 160 participants) plus 1,254 subjects from 6 global collaborators. Deeply sampled blood TCRbeta repertoires from subjects exposed to, actively infected with, or recovered from COVID-19 were included in the dataset. The material from the prospective study consisted of cDNA or gDNA derived from T cells, B-cell-depleted T cells, or PBMCs. The repertoires were made available in a free public database intended to serve as a resource for research on the immune response to SARS-CoV-2. Sample metadata almost always included a de-identified subject ID, COVID-19 status, age in years and sex.

V trim: 3 bases; J trim: 0 bases; unmatched bases: 22. CDR1 is given as DFQATT and CDR2 as SNEGSKA, both from the germline V gene (reference sequence). Spanning cysteine to phenylalanine, the CDR3 consists of 21 amino acids. The kept DNA is CDR3 alone, 63 bases in frame from the first base. A word on this clone: Its antigen target is currently unknown. No much larger clone exists at a distance of one base, and base qualities are not known.

Each collaborating institution followed its own protocols to collect whole blood in K2EDTA tubes. For TCRbeta analysis, collaborators shipped samples in one of three forms: frozen whole blood, isolated PBMCs, or DNA extracted from either of those sample types. Overall study outcomes, separate from this receptor: The quantity of clinical and demographic metadata differed by source and by participant and was supplied without curation.

The immunoSEQ Assay, a bias-controlled multiplex PCR, was used to amplify TCRbeta CDR3 regions from genomic DNA. Turning to the authors' computational methods: Within the assay, amplification of reference gene primers was used to estimate how many nucleated cells each sample contained. Sequence reads were collapsed and filtered to measure the absolute abundance of every unique TCRbeta CDR3 rearrangement. For each sample, productive Simpson clonality was calculated as the square root of Simpson's diversity index across productive rearrangements. Here the immuneACCESS table is served through TCRdb, limited to in-frame sequences with V and J called. Missing clones are a known gap in these copies; in checked studies unresolved V genes cover under half, and the rest lacks a known reason. The V and J calls and the clone size are those of that table, but D and trimming were determined from the DNA. Here the sample has roughly 100,000 clones; about 80% occur a single time. The ten most abundant clones make up 15% to 20% of the sample.

The source material was peripheral blood. The chain is encoded by TRBV20-1 joined to TRBJ2-7; 11 central nucleotides agree with TRBD2. The source of this sequence is a human donor in a cohort sampled during active COVID-19. The DNA sequence follows: TGCAGTGCTAGTTTCGTCGCAAGTAATCCCCGACTAGCGGGAAGCTCCTACGAGCAGTACTTC. The translation is CSASFVASNPRLAGSSYEQYF.